This T cell receptor (beta chain) derives from a study of identifying expanded T cells in peripheral blood. TCRdb keeps only in-frame clones here, not all; method: immunoSEQ multiplex PCR. This sample carries 85,000 to 90,000 clones, more than 75% of them seen once, and the ten largest clones take 5.6%. The CDR3 totals 15 residues. V was pared by 5 bases and J by 0 bases, with 6 bases of the junction left unmatched. Germline assignment: CDR1 SEHNR and CDR2 FQNEAQ (reference sequence). Study-level points and caveats: Technical replicates showed approximately 1.2 changed clones; two weeks about 16.4; four weeks 19.

The table lists this clone with a few counts. Its antigen is not identified. V gene TRBV7-9 combines with J gene TRBJ1-1; 7 nucleotides line up with TRBD1. The sequencing sample was made of blood. The receptor was isolated from a person between 18 and 75 years old in good health. The CDR3 reads CASSTGQLMNTEAFF. The CDR3 DNA follows: TGTGCCAGCAGCACGGGACAGCTTATGAACACTGAAGCTTTCTTT.